Included here is one TCR beta chain sequence, with context. What it binds is unknown. This entry comes from a study of a mutant IDH1 vaccine in newly diagnosed glioma. The wider study: During weeks 1, 3, 5, 7, 11, 15, 19 and 23, patients received eight vaccinations. Therapy received beforehand was radiotherapy, temozolomide, or both, with most patients given both. Study-level points and caveats: With respect to changes in top peripheral T cell clonotypes, pseudoprogression seemed unrelated.

Time point specified: week 11, during vaccination. One vaccine dose held 300 ug of mutant IDH1 20-mer peptide and came with topical imiquimod. Germline CDR1 and CDR2: MNHNY and SVGAGI (reference sequence). The V end was cut by 6 bases, the J end by 2 bases, with 14 bases between. The CDR3 runs 15 residues. Some clones are missing from TCRdb's copy, which holds only in-frame ones; the method was immunoSEQ multiplex PCR. The repertoire includes some 120,000 clones, about four fifths of them detected once, and 4.5% to 5.5% sits in the top ten. The sequence derives from a man between 35 and 55 years old with glioma. The sample consisted of PBMCs, taken from a glioma patient whose treatment included an IDH1 peptide vaccine. The chain combines TRBV6-6 with TRBJ1-5; weak D call: TRBD1 (5 bases). CDR3 nucleotides: TGTGCCAGCAGCCCCCCCAGGGAGGGCAATCAGCCCCAGCATTTT. Translated, it gives CASSPPREGNQPQHF.